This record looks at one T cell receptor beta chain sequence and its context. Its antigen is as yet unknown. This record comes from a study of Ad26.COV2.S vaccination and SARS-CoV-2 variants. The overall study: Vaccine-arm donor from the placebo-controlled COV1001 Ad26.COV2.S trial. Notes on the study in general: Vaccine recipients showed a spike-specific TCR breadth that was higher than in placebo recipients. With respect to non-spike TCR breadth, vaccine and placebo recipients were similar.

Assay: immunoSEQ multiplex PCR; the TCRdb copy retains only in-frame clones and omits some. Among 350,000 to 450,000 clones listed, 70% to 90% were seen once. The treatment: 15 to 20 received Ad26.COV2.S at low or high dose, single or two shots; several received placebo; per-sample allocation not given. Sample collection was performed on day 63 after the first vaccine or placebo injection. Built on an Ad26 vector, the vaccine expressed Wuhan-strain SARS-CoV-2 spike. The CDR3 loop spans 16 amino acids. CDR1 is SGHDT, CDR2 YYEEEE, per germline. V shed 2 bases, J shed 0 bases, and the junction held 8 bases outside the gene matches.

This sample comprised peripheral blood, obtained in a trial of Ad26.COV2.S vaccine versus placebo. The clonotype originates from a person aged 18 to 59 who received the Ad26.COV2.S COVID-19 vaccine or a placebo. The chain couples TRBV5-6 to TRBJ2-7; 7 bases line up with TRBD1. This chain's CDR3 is CASSFAGQAISYEQYF. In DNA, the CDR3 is TGTGCCAGCAGCTTTGCAGGACAGGCCATCTCCTACGAGCAGTACTTC.